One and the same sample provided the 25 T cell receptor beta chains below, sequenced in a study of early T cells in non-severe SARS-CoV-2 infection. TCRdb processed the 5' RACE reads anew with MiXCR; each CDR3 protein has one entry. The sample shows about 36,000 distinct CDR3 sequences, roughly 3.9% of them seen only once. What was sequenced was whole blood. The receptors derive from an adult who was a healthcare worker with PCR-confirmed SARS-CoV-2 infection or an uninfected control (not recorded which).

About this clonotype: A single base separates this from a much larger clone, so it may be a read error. Here the CDR3 DNA reads TGTGTCAGCAGCGCCGGGACTAGCGGTACAGATACGCAGTATTTT. Protein: CVSSAGTSGTDTQYF. This sequence joins TRBV9 and TRBJ2-3, with 11 bases matching TRBD2. Germline V gives CDR1 SGDLS, CDR2 YYNGEE. This CDR3 has 15 amino acids.

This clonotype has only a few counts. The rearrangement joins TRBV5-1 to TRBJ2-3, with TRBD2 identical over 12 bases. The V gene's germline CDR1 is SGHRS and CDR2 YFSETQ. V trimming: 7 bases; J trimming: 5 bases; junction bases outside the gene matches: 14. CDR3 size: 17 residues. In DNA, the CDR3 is TGCGCCAGCTCCAGTCTTCTAGCGGGAGGGAGTTTAGATACGCAGTATTTT. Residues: CASSSLLAGGSLDTQYF. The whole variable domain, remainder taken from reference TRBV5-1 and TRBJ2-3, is KAGVTQTPRYLIKTRGQQVTLSCSPISGHRSVSWYQQTPGQGLQFLFEYFSETQRNKGNFPGRFSGRQFSNSRSEMNVSTLELGDSALYLCASSSLLAGGSLDTQYFGPGTRLTVL.

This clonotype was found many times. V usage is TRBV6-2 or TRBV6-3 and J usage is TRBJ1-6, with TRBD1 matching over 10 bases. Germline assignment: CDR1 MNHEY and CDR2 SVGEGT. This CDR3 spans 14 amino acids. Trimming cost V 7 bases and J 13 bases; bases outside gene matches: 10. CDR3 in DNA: TGTGCCAGCATTCCGGGACAGGGGATGTCGCCCCTCCACTTT. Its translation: CASIPGQGMSPLHF.

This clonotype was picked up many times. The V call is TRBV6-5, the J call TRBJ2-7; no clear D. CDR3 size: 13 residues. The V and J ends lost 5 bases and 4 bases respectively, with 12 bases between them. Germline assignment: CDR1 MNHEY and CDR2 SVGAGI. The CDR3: CASSATLGYEQYF. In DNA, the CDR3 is TGTGCCAGCAGTGCCACCCTAGGGTACGAGCAGTACTTC.

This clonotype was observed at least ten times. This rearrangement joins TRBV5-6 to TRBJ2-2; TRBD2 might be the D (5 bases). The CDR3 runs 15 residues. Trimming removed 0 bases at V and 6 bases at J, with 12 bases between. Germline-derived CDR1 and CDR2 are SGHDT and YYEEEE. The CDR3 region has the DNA TGTGCCAGCAGCTTGGGGCTCCGGGGTGCCGGGGAGCTGTTTTTT. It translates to CASSLGLRGAGELFF.

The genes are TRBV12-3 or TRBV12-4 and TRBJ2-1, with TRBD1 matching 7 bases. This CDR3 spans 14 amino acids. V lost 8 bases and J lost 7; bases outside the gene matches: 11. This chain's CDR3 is CASARQGALNEQFF. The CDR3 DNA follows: TGTGCCAGCGCCCGACAGGGCGCACTTAATGAGCAGTTCTTC.

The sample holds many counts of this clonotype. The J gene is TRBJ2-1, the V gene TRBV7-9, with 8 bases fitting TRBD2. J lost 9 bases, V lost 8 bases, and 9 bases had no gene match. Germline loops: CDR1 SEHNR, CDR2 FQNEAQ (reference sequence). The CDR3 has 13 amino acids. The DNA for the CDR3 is TGTGCCAGCGGGACTAGTTTTAGTCGTGAGCAGTTCTTC. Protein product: CASGTSFSREQFF.

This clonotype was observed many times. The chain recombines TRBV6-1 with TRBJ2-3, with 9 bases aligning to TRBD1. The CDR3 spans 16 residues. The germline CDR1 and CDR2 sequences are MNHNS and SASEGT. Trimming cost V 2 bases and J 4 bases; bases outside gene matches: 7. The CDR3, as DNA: TGTGCCAGCAGTGAACGGGACAGGGTATTGGCAGATACGCAGTATTTT. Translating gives CASSERDRVLADTQYF.

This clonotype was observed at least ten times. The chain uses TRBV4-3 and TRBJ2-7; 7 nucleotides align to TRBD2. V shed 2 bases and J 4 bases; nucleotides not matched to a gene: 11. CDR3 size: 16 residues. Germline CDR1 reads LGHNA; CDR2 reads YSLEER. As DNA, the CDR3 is TGCGCCAGCAGCCAAAGAAGCGGGGCGAACCCTTACGAGCAGTACTTC. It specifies CASSQRSGANPYEQYF.

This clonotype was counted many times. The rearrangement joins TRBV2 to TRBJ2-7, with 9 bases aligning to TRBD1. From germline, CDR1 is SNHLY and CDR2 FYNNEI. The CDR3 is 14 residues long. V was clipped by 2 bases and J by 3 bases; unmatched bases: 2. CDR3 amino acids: CASSERTGVYEQYV. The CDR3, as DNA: TGTGCCAGCAGTGAACGGACAGGGGTCTACGAGCAGTACGTC.

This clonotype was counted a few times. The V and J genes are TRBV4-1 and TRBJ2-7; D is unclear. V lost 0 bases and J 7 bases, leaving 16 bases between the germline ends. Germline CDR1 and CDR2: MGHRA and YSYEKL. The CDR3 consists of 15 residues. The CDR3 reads CASSQDNGFSYEQYF. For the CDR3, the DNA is TGCGCCAGCAGCCAAGATAACGGGTTCTCTTATGAGCAGTACTTC.

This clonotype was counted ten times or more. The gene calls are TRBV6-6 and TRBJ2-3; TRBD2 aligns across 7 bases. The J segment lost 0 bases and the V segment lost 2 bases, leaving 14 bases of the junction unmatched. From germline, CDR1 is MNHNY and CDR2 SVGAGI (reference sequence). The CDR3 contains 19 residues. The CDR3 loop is CASSYPDSWVGGSTDTQYF. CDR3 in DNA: TGTGCCAGCAGTTACCCCGATTCATGGGTGGGAGGGAGCACAGATACGCAGTATTTT.

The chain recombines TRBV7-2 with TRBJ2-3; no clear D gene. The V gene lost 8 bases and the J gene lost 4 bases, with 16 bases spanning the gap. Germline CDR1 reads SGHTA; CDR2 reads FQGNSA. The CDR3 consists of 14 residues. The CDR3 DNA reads TGTGCCAGCGTTTCAGGTTTTGGCGCAGATACGCAGTATTTT. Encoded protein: CASVSGFGADTQYF.

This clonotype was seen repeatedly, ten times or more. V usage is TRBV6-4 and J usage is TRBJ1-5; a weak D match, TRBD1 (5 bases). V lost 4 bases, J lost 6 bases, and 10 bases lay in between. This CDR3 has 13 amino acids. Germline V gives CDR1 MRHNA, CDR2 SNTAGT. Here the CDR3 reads CASSADIGQPQHF. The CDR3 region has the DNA TGTGCCAGCAGTGCGGACATAGGTCAGCCCCAGCATTTT.

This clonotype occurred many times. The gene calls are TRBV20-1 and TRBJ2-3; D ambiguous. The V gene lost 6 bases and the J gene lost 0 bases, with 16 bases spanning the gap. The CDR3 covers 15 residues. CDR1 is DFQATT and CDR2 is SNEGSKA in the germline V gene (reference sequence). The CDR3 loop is CSAEAQRASTDTQYF. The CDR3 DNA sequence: TGCAGTGCCGAGGCCCAGAGAGCTAGCACAGATACGCAGTATTTT.

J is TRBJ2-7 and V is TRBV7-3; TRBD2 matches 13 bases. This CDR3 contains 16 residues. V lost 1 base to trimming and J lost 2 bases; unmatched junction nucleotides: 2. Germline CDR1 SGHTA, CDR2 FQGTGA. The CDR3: CASSLKGTSGTYEQYV. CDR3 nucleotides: TGTGCCAGCAGCTTAAAAGGGACTAGCGGGACCTACGAGCAGTACGTC.

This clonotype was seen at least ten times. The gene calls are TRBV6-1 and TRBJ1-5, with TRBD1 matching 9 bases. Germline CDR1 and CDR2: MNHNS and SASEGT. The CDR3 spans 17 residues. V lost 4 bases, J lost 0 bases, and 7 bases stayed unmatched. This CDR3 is CASSAGQGPSSNQPQHF. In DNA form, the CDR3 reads TGTGCCAGCAGTGCGGGACAGGGACCATCTAGCAATCAGCCCCAGCATTTT.

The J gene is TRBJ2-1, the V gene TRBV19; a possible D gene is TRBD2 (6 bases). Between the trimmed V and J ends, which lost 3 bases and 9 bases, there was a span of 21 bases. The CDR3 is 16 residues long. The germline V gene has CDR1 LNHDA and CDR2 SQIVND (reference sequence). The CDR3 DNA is TGTGCCAGTAGTATTTCCGGGACTCGCGGTCGTAGTGAGCAGTTCTTC. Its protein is CASSISGTRGRSEQFF.

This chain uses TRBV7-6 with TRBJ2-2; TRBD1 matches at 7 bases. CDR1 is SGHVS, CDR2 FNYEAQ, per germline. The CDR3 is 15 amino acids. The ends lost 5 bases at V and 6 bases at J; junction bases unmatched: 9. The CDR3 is CASSLRQGYSGELFF. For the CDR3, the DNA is TGTGCCAGCAGCCTAAGACAGGGCTACTCCGGGGAGCTGTTTTTT.

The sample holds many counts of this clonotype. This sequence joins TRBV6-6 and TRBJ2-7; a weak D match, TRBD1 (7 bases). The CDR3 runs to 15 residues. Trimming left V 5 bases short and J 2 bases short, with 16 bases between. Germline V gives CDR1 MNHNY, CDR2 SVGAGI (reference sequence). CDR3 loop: CASSHTAGQTYEQYF. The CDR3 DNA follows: TGTGCCAGCAGTCACACCGCGGGACAGACCTACGAGCAGTACTTC.

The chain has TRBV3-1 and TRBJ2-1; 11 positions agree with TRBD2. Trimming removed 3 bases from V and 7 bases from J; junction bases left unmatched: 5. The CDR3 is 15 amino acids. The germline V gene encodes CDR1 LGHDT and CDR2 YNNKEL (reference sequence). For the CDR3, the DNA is TGTGCCAGCAGCCAGACTAGCGGGATCGGGAATGAGCAGTTCTTC. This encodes CASSQTSGIGNEQFF.

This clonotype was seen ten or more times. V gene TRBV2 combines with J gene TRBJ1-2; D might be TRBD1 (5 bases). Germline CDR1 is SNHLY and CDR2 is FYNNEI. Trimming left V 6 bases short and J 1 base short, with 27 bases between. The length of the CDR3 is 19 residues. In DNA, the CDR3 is TGTGCCAGCAGGTCCGATCGGGCGGGGGGAAAAGAGAATAACTATGGCTACACCTTC. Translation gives CASRSDRAGGKENNYGYTF.

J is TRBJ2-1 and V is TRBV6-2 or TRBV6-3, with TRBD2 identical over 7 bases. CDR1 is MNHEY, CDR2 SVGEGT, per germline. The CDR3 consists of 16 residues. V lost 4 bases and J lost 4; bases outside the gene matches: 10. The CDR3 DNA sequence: TGTGCCAGCAGTTCGTTGGGGGGGAGTATATACAATGAGCAGTTCTTC. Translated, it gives CASSSLGGSIYNEQFF.

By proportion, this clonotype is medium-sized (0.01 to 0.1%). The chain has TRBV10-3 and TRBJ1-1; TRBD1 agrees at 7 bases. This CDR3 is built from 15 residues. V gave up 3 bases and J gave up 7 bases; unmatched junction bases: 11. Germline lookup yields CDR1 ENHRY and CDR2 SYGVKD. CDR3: CAISDPTGARGEAFF. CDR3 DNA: TGTGCCATCAGTGACCCTACAGGGGCGCGTGGTGAAGCTTTCTTT.

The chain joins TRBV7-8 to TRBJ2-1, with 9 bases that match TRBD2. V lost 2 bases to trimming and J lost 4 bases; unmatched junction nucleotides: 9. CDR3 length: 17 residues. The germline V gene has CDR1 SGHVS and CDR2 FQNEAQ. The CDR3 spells CASSLSGGRALYNEQFF. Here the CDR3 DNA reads TGTGCCAGCAGCTTATCTGGCGGGAGGGCCTTGTACAATGAGCAGTTCTTC.